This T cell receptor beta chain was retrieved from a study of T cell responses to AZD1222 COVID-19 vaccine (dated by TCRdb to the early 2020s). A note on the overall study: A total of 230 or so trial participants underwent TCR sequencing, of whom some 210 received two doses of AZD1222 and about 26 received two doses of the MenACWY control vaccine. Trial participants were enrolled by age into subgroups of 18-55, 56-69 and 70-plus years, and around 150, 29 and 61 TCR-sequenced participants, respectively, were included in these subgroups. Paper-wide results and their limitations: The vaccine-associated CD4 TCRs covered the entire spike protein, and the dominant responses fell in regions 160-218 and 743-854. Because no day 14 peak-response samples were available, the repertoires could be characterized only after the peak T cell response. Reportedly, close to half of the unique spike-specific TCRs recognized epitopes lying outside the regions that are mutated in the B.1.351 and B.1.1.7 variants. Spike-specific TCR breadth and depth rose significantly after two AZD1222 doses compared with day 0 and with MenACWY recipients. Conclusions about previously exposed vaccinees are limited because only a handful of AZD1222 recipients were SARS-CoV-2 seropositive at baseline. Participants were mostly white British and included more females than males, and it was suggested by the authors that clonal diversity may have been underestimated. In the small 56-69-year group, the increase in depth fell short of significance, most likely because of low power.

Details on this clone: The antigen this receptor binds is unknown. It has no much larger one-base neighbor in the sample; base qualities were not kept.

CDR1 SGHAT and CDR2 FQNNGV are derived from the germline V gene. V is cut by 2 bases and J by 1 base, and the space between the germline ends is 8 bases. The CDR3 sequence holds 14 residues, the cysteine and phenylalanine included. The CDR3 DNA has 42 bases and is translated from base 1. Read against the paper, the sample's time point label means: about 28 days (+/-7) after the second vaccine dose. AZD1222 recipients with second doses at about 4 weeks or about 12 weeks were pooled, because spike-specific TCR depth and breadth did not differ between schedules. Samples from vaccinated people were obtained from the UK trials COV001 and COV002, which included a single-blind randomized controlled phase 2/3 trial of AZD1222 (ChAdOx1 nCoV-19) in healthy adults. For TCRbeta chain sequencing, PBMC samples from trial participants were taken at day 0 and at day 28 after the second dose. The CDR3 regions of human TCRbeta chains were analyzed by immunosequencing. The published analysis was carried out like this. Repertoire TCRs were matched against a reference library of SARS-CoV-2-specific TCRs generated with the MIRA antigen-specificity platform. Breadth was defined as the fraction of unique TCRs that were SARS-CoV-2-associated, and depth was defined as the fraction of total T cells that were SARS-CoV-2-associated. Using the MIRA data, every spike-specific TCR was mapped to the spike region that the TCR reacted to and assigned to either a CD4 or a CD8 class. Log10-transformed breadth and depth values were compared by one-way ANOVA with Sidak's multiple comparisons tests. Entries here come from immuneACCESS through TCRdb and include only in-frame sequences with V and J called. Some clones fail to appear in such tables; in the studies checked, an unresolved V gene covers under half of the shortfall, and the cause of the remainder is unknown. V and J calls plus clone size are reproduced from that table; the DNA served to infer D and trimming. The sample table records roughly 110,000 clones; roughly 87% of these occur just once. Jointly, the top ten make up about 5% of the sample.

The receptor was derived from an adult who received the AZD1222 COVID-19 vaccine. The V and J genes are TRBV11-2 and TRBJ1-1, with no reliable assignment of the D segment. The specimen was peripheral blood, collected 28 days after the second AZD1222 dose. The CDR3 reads CASSLNPGNTEAFF. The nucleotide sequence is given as TGTGCCAGCAGCTTAAACCCAGGGAACACTGAAGCTTTCTTT.